This TCR beta chain was recovered during a study of cytomegalovirus exposure and HLA in healthy donors. Study details: Across 350 to 500 genotyped donors, about 81% landed in the Caucasian-associated ancestry cluster.

The PCR made use of 60 Vbeta and 13 Jbeta primers. Libraries were prepared by immunoSEQ multiplex PCR; TCRdb keeps only in-frame clonotypes and omits some of them. The sample consists of about 130,000 clones, around 80% of them appearing once. This clone was recorded a few times. The receptor comes from a man under 40 in good health and CMV-seropositive. The sequencing input was PBMCs.

This CDR3 is CASSGAGELYNEQFF. CDR3 in DNA: TGTGCCAGCAGCGGTGCGGGAGAGCTCTACAATGAGCAGTTCTTC. The rearrangement joins TRBV9 to TRBJ2-1, with TRBD2 matching over 7 bases. J was trimmed by 3 bases and V by 3 bases; bases with no gene match: 6. The CDR3 sequence is 15 residues long. The germline V gene encodes CDR1 SGDLS and CDR2 YYNGEE. The whole variable domain, remainder taken from reference TRBV9 and TRBJ2-1, is DSGVTQTPKHLITATGQRVTLRCSPRSGDLSVYWYQQSLDQGLQFLIQYYNGEERAKGNILERFSAQQFPDLHSELNLSSLELGDSALYFCASSGAGELYNEQFFGPGTRLTVL.